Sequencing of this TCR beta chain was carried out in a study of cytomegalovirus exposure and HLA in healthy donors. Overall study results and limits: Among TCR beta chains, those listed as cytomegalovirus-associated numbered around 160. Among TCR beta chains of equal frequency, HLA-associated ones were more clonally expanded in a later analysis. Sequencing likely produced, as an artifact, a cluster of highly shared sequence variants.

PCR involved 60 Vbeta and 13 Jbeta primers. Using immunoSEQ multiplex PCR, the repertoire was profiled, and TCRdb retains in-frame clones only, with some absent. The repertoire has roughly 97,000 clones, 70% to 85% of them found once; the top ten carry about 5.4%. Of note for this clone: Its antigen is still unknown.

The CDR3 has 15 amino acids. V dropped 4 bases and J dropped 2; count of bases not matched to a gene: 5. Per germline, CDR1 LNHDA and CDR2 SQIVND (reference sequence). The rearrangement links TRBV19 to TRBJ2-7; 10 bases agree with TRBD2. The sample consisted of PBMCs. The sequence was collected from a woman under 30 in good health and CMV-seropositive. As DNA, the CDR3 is TGTGCCAGTAGTACTGCCGGGACTAGCGCCTACGAGCAGTACTTC. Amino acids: CASSTAGTSAYEQYF.